Sequencing of this T cell receptor (beta chain) was carried out in a study of blood T cell repertoires in COVID-19. At the level of the study: COVID-19 samples, acute and convalescent, were from the United States, Italy and Spain.

Per germline, CDR1 SGDLS and CDR2 YYNGEE. Trimming shortened V by 1 base and J by 1 base, and 10 bases separated the two germline ends. The CDR3 length is 15 residues. The table came from immunoSEQ multiplex PCR; TCRdb's copy has only in-frame clones and leaves some out. The sample has under 35,000 clones, 75% to 85% seen once. V and J are TRBV9 and TRBJ2-3; unclear D gene. The receptor was derived from a man in his sixties or seventies with active COVID-19. Sequencing was done on a sample of peripheral blood. CDR3 loop: CASSVRLEGTDTQYF. Here the CDR3 DNA reads TGTGCCAGCAGCGTACGATTAGAGGGCACAGATACGCAGTATTTT. The whole variable domain, remainder taken from reference TRBV9 and TRBJ2-3, is DSGVTQTPKHLITATGQRVTLRCSPRSGDLSVYWYQQSLDQGLQFLIQYYNGEERAKGNILERFSAQQFPDLHSELNLSSLELGDSALYFCASSVRLEGTDTQYFGPGTRLTVL.